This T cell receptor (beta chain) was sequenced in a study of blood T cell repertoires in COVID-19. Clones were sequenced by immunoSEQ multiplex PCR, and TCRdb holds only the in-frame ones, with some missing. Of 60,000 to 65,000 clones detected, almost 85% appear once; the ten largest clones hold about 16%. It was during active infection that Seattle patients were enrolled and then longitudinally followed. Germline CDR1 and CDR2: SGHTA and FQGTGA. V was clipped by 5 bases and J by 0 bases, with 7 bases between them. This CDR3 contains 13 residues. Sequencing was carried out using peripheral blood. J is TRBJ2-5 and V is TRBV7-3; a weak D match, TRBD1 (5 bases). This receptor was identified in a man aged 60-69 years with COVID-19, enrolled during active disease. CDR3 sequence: CASSPDNQETQYF. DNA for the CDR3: TGTGCCAGCAGCCCGGACAACCAAGAGACCCAGTACTTC.